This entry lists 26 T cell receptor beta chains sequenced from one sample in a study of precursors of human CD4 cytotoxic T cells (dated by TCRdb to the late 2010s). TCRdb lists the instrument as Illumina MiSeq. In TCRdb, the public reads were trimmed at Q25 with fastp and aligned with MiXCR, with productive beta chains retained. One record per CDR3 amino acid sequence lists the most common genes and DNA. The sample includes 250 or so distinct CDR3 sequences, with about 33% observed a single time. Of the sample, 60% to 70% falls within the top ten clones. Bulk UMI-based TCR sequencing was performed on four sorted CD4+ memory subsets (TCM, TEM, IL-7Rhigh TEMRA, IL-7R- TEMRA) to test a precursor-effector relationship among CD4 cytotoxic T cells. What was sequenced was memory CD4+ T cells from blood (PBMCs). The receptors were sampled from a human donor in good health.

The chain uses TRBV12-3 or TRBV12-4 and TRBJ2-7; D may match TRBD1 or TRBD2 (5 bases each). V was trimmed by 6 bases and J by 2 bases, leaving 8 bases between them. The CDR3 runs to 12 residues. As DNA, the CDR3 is TGTGCCAGCAGCCGAGGGGCCTACGAGCAGTACTTC. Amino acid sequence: CASSRGAYEQYF.

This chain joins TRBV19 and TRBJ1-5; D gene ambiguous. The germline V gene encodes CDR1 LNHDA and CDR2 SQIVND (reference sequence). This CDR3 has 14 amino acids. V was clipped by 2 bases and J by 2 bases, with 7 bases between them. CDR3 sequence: CASSINSGNQPQHF. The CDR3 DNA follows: TGTGCCAGTAGTATAAATTCTGGCAATCAGCCCCAGCATTTT.

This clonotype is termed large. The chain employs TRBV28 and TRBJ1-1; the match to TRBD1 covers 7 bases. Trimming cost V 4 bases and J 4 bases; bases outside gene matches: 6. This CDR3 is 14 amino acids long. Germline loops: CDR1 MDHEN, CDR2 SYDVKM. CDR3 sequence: CASSSPTGTTEAFF. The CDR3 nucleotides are TGTGCCAGCAGTTCCCCGACAGGGACCACTGAAGCTTTCTTT.

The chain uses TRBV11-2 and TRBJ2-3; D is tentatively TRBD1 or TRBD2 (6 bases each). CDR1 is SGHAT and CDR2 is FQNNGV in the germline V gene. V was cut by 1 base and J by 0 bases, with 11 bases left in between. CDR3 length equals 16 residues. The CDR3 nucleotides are TGTGCCAGCAGCTTAGGGGGGGCGGGAAGCACAGATACGCAGTATTTT. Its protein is CASSLGGAGSTDTQYF.

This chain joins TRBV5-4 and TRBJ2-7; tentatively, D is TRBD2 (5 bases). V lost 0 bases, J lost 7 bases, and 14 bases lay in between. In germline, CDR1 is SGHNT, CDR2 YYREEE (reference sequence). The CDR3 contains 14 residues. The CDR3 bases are TGTGCCAGCAGCTTGGGGGGAGCTAGCATTGAGCAGTACTTC. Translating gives CASSLGGASIEQYF.

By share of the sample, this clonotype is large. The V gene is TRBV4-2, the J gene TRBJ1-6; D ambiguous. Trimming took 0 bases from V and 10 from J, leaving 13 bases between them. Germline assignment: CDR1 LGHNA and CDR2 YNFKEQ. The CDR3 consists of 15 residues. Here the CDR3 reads CASSQERHGESPLHF. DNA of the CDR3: TGTGCCAGCAGCCAAGAGAGGCATGGGGAATCACCCCTCCACTTT.

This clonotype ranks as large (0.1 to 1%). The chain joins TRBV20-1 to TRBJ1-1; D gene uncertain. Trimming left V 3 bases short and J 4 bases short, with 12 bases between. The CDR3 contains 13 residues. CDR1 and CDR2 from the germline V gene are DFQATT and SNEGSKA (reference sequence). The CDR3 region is CSASPRESTEAFF. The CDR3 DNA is TGCAGTGCTAGCCCCCGGGAGTCCACTGAAGCTTTCTTT.

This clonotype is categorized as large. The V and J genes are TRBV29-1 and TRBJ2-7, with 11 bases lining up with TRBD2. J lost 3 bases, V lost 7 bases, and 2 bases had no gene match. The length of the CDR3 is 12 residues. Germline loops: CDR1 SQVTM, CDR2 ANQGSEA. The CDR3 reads CSAGLADYEQYF. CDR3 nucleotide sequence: TGCAGCGCGGGACTAGCGGACTACGAGCAGTACTTC.

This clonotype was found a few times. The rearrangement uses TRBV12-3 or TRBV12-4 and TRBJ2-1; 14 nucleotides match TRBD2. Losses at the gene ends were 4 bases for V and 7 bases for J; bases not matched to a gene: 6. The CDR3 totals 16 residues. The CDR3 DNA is TGTGCCAGCAGTTCCCCGGGACTAGCGGGAGTAAATGAGCAGTTCTTC. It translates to CASSSPGLAGVNEQFF.

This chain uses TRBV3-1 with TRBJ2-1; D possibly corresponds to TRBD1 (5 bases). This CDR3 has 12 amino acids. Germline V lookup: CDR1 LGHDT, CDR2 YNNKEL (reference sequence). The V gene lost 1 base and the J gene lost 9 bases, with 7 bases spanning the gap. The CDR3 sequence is CASSQVTGEQFF. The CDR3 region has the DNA TGTGCCAGCAGCCAAGTCACAGGTGAGCAGTTCTTC.

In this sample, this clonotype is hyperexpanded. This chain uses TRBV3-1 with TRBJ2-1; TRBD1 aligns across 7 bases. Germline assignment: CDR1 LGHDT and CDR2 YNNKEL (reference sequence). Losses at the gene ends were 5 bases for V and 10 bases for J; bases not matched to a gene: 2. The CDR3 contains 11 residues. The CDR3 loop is CASSGRGEQFF. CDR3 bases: TGTGCCAGCAGCGGCAGGGGGGAGCAGTTCTTC.

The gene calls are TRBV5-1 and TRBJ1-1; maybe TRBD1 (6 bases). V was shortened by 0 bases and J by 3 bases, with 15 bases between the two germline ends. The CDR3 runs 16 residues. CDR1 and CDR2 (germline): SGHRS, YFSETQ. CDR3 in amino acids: CASSLALGAQDTEAFF. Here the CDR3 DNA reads TGCGCCAGCAGCTTGGCGTTGGGGGCGCAGGACACTGAAGCTTTCTTT.

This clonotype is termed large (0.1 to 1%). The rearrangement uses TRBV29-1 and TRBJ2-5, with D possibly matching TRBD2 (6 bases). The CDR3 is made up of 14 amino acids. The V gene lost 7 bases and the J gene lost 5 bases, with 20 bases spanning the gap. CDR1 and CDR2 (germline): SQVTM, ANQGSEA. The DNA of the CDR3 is TGCAGCGGTGCAGCCGGGACTGCGGGGGAGACCCAGTACTTC. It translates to CSGAAGTAGETQYF.

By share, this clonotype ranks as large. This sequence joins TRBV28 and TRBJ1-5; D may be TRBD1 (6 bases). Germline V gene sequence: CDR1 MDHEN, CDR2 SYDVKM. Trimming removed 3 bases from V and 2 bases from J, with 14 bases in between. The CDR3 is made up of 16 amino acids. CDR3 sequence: CASSLYGTTGNQPQHF. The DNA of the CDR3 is TGTGCCAGCAGTTTGTACGGGACAACAGGCAATCAGCCCCAGCATTTT.

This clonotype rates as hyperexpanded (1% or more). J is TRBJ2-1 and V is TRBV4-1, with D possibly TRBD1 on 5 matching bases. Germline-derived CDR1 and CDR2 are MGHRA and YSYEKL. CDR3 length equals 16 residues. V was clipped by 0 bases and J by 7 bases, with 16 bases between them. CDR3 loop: CASSQDSAEGVNEQFF. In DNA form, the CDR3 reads TGCGCCAGCAGCCAAGATTCGGCGGAAGGGGTTAATGAGCAGTTCTTC.

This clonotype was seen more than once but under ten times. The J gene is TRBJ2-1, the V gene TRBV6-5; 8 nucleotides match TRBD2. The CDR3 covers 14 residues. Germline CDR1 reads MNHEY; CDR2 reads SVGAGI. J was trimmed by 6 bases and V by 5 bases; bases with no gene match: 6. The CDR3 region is CASSLRTSTNEQFF. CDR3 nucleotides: TGTGCCAGCAGTCTTAGGACTAGCACCAATGAGCAGTTCTTC.

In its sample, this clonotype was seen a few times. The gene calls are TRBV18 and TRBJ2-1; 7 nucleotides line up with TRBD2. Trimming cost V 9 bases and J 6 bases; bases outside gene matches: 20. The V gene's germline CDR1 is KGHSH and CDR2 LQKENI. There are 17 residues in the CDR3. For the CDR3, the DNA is TGTGCCAGGATATTTTTGCGGGAGTTAAAGGTGGGCAATGAGCAGTTCTTC. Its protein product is CARIFLRELKVGNEQFF. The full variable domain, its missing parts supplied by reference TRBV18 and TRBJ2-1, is NAGVMQNPRHLVRRRGQEARLRCSPMKGHSHVYWYRQLPEEGLKFMVYLQKENIIDESGMPKERFSAEFPKEGPSILRIQQVVRGDSAAYFCARIFLRELKVGNEQFFGPGTRLTVL.

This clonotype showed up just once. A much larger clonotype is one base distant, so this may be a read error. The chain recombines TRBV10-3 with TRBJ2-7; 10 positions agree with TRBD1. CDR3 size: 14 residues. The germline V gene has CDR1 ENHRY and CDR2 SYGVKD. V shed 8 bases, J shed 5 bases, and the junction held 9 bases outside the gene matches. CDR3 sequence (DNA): TGTGCCATCTCACGGGACAGGGGCTGTGACGAGCAGTACTTC. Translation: CAISRDRGCDEQYF.

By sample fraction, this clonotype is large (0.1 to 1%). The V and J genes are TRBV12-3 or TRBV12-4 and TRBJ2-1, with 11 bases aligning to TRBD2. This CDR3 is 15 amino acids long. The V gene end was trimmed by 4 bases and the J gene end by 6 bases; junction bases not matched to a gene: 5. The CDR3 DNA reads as TGTGCCAGCAGTTCCCCGGGACTAGCGGTCAATGAGCAGTTCTTC. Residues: CASSSPGLAVNEQFF.

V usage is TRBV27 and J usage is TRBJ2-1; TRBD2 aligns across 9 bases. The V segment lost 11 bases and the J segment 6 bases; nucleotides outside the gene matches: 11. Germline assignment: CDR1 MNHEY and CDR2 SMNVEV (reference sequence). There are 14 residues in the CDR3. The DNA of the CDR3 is TGTGCCGGCACTCGGTCTAGCGGGGCCAATGAGCAGTTCTTC. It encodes CAGTRSSGANEQFF.

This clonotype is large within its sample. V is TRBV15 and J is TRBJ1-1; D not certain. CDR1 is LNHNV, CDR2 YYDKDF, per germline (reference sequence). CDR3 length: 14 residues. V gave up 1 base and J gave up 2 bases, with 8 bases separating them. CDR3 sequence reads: CATSRGRLNTEAFF. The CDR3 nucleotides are TGTGCCACCAGCAGAGGCAGATTAAACACTGAAGCTTTCTTT.

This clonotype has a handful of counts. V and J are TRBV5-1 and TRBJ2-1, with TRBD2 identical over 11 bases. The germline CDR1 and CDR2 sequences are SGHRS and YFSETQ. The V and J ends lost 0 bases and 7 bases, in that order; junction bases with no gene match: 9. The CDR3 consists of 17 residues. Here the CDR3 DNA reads TGCGCCAGCAGCTTGGGACCGACTAGCGGGATCGATAATGAGCAGTTCTTC. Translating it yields CASSLGPTSGIDNEQFF. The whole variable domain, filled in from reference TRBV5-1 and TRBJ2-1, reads KAGVTQTPRYLIKTRGQQVTLSCSPISGHRSVSWYQQTPGQGLQFLFEYFSETQRNKGNFPGRFSGRQFSNSRSEMNVSTLELGDSALYLCASSLGPTSGIDNEQFFGPGTRLTVL.

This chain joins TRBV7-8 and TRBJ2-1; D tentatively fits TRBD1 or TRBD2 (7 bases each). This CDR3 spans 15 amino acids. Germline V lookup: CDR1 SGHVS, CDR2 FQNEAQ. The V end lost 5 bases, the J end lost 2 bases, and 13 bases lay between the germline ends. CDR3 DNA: TGTGCCAGCAGCAGCAGGGGGGGGGCCTACAATGAGCAGTTCTTC. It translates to CASSSRGGAYNEQFF.

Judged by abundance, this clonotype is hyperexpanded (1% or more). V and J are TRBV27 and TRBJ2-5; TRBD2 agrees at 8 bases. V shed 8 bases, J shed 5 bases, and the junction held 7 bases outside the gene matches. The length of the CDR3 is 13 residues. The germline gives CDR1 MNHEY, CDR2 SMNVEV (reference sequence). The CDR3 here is CASWPGGGETQYF. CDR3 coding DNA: TGTGCCAGCTGGCCGGGAGGGGGGGAGACCCAGTACTTC.

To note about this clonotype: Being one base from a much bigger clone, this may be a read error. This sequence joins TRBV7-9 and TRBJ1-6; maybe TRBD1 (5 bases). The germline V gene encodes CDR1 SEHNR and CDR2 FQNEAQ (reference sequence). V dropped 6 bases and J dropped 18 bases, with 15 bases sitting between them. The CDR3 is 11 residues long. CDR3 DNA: TGTGCCAGCAGTCCAGGGCAAACCCGCCACTTT. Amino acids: CASSPGQTRHF.

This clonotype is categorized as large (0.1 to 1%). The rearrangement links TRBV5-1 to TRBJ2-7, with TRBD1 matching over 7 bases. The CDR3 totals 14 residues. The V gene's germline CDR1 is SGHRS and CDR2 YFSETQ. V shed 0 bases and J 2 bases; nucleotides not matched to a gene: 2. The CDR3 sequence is CASSLGDRAYEQYF. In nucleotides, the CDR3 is TGCGCCAGCAGCTTGGGGGACAGAGCCTACGAGCAGTACTTC.